The 12 T cell receptor beta chains listed next were all sequenced from one sample in a study of T cell responses to AZD1222 COVID-19 vaccine. Data came from immunoSEQ multiplex PCR; TCRdb stores just in-frame clones and leaves some out. The sample contains more than 95,000 clones, less than 90% of which appear only once. Source: peripheral blood, taken on day 0 of AZD1222 vaccination. The receptors derive from an adult in good health.

The J gene is TRBJ1-4, the V gene TRBV27; 8 nucleotides line up with TRBD1. The length of the CDR3 is 14 residues. From germline, CDR1 is MNHEY and CDR2 SMNVEV (reference sequence). Losses at the gene ends were 7 bases for V and 7 bases for J; bases not matched to a gene: 8. The CDR3, as DNA: TGTGCCAGCACACCAACAGGGGGTGGTGAAAAACTGTTTTTT. As protein: CASTPTGGGEKLFF.

This clone is a singleton in its sample. The chain joins TRBV2 to TRBJ1-1, with D maybe TRBD1 (5 bases). The CDR3 covers 14 residues. Germline loops: CDR1 SNHLY, CDR2 FYNNEI. Trimming pared 3 bases from V and 2 bases from J, leaving 10 bases between. The CDR3 loop reads CASSEGRGNTEAFF. CDR3 DNA sequence: TGTGCCAGCAGTGAGGGGCGGGGCAACACTGAAGCTTTCTTT.

V usage is TRBV11-2 and J usage is TRBJ2-1, with 8 bases that match TRBD1. Germline V gives CDR1 SGHAT, CDR2 FQNNGV. This CDR3 is built from 18 residues. The V gene end was trimmed by 6 bases and the J gene end by 8 bases; junction bases not matched to a gene: 21. CDR3 coding DNA: TGTGCCAGCAGGTCTTACCGTCAGGGGGCCCCCCTCGGGCATGAGCAGTTCTTC. This encodes CASRSYRQGAPLGHEQFF.

CDR3: CASKRELDSPLHF. The CDR3 coding sequence is TGTGCCAGCAAGCGAGAGTTGGACTCACCCCTCCACTTT. The chain couples TRBV6-4 to TRBJ1-6, with D unclear. Trimming stripped 7 bases from V and 10 bases from J, with 14 bases between. The CDR3 is 13 residues long. Germline CDR1 and CDR2: MRHNA and SNTAGT.

The chain has TRBV21-1 and TRBJ1-5. TRBV21-1 is given as a pseudogene. The length of the CDR3 is 15 residues. The CDR3 nucleotides read TGTGCCAGCAGCACAGGAGAAGATAGCAATCAGCCCCAGCATTTT. As protein: CASSTGEDSNQPQHF.

The chain couples TRBV6-6 to TRBJ2-5; 10 nucleotides align to TRBD1. J was trimmed by 3 bases and V by 6 bases; bases with no gene match: 4. This CDR3 is built from 14 residues. Germline CDR1 MNHNY, CDR2 SVGAGI (reference sequence). The CDR3 loop reads CASSSGTGEETQYF. CDR3 nucleotide sequence: TGTGCCAGCAGCTCCGGGACAGGGGAAGAGACCCAGTACTTC.

This clone was observed a few times. This rearrangement joins TRBV27 to TRBJ2-7, with D possibly being TRBD1 (6 bases). This CDR3 is 13 amino acids long. Germline CDR1 and CDR2: MNHEY and SMNVEV (reference sequence). V was clipped by 6 bases and J by 7 bases, with 16 bases between them. The CDR3 region has the DNA TGTGCCAGCAGGCAAACCCGACAGGTTGAGCAGTACTTC. It yields the protein CASRQTRQVEQYF.

The rearrangement links TRBV6-6 to TRBJ1-2; D call uncertain. The CDR3 runs 13 residues. Germline V gene lookup returns CDR1 MNHNY and CDR2 SVGAGI (reference sequence). V was cut by 5 bases and J by 4 bases, with 11 bases left in between. DNA of the CDR3: TGTGCCAGCAGTCCGGGAACTTCCTATGGCTACACCTTC. This encodes CASSPGTSYGYTF.

The chain couples TRBV5-1 to TRBJ2-5; 13 bases are a match to TRBD2. Germline trimming cut 0 bases from V and 4 bases from J; bases unmatched to any gene: 6. CDR3 length: 17 residues. Per the germline V gene, CDR1 is SGHRS and CDR2 is YFSETQ. The CDR3 sequence: CASSLGTSGRYRETQYF. CDR3 in DNA: TGCGCCAGCAGCTTGGGGACTAGCGGGAGATATCGAGAGACCCAGTACTTC. Full variable domain (outside the CDR3, taken from reference TRBV5-1 and TRBJ2-5): KAGVTQTPRYLIKTRGQQVTLSCSPISGHRSVSWYQQTPGQGLQFLFEYFSETQRNKGNFPGRFSGRQFSNSRSEMNVSTLELGDSALYLCASSLGTSGRYRETQYFGPGTRLLVL.

V and J are TRBV3-1 (or the pseudogene TRBV3-2) and TRBJ1-1, with TRBD1 matching 8 bases. This CDR3 comprises 15 residues. Looked up from germline, CDR1 is LGHDT and CDR2 is YNNKEL (reference sequence). The J segment lost 5 bases and the V segment lost 2 bases, leaving 7 bases of the junction unmatched. As DNA, the CDR3 is TGTGCCAGCAGCCAACGACAGGGGCTAGGGACTGAAGCTTTCTTT. Its translation: CASSQRQGLGTEAFF.

This chain links TRBV28 with TRBJ1-4, with a weak D call TRBD1 (6 bases). With 2 bases removed from V and 8 bases from J, the gap between germline ends came to 12 bases. CDR3 size: 14 residues. CDR1 and CDR2 from the germline V gene are MDHEN and SYDVKM. CDR3 protein: CASSLGGGEEKLFF. CDR3 bases: TGTGCCAGCAGTTTAGGGGGGGGCGAAGAAAAACTGTTTTTT.

The chain has TRBV12-5 and TRBJ2-2; a possible D gene is TRBD1 (5 bases). The CDR3 is 15 amino acids. The germline V and J ends were trimmed by 3 bases and 4 bases, with 12 bases remaining between them. Germline values: CDR1 LGHNT, CDR2 FRNRAP. CDR3 nucleotides: TGTGCTAGTGGTTTTCTTCAGGGTGGCACCGGGGAGCTGTTTTTT. This sequence encodes CASGFLQGGTGELFF.